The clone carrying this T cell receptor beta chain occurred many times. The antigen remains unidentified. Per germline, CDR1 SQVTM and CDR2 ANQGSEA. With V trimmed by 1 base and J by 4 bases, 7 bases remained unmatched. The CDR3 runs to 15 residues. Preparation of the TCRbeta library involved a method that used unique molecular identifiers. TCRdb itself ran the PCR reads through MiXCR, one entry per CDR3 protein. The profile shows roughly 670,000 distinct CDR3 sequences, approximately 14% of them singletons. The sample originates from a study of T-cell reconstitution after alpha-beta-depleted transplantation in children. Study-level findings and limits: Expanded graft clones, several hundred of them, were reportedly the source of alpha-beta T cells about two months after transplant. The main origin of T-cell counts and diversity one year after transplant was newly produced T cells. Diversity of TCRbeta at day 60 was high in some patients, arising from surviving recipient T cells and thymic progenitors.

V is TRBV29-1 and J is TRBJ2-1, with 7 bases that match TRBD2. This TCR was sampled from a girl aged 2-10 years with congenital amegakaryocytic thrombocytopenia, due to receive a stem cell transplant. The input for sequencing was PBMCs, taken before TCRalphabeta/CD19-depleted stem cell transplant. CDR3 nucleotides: TGCAGCGTTGAAGTTCAGAGCGGGATTTACAATGAGCAGTTCTTC. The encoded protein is CSVEVQSGIYNEQFF.